This TCR beta chain was retrieved from a study of PD-1 blockade in classical Hodgkin lymphoma. Assay used: immunoSEQ multiplex PCR; TCRdb lists only in-frame clones, some missing. The sample lists around 150,000 clones, 78% seen once, with 7% to 9.5% in the top ten. The study's findings and limits: At C4D1, TCR diversity had climbed significantly for CD4+ cells, though not for CD8+ cells. Baseline TCR diversity was reportedly lower in newly diagnosed patients than healthy donors. Nivolumab initiated under 1 year post-ASCT led to patient exclusion.

Every one of the patients relapsed after autologous stem cell transplantation (brentuximab vedotin exposure was variable). The patients, who had relapsed/refractory classical Hodgkin lymphoma, achieved best responses of complete response, partial response or progressive disease. A note on this clone: What it binds is unknown.

CDR1 KGHSH and CDR2 LQKENI come from the germline V gene. The CDR3 is 14 amino acids. V was cut by 6 bases and J by 3 bases, with 15 bases left in between. The J gene is TRBJ2-7, the V gene TRBV18; perhaps TRBD1 as D (6 bases). This clonotype originated in a human donor with classical Hodgkin lymphoma. The source material was peripheral blood mononuclear cells (PBMCs), sampled before the second cycle of nivolumab. The CDR3 protein is CASSPGAGSYEQYF. CDR3 DNA sequence: TGTGCCAGCTCCCCAGGGGCAGGGAGCTACGAGCAGTACTTC.